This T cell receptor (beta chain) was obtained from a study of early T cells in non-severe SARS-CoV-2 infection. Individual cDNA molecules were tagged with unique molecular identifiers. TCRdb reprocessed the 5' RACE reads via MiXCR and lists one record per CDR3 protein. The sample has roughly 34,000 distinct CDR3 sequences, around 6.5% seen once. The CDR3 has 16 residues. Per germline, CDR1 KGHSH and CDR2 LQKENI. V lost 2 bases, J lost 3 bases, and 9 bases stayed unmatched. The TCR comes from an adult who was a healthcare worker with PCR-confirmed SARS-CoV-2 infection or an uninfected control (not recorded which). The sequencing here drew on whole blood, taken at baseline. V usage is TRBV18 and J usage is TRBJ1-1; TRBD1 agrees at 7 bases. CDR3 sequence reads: CASSPIARQGDTEAFF. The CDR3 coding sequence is TGTGCCAGCTCACCAATCGCTCGGCAGGGGGACACTGAAGCTTTCTTT.